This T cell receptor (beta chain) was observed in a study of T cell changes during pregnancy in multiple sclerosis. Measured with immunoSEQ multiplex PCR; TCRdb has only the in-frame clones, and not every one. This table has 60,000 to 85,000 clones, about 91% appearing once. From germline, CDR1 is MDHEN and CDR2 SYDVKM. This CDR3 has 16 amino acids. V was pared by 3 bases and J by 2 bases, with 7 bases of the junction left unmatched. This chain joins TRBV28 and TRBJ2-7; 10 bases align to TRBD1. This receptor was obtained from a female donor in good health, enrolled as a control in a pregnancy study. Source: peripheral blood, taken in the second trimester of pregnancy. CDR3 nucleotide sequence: TGTGCCAGCAGTTTTCGGGCGGGGACAGGGGCCTACGAGCAGTACTTC. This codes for CASSFRAGTGAYEQYF.